This TCR beta chain was retrieved from a study of T cells in localized non-small cell lung cancer. The germline CDR1 and CDR2 sequences are SGHNT and YENEEA. With 3 bases removed from V and 2 bases from J, the gap between germline ends came to 10 bases. This CDR3 has 14 amino acids. Sequencing was performed with immunoSEQ multiplex PCR; in TCRdb, only in-frame clones are kept and a portion is missing. The sample contains fewer than 3,000 clones, 30% to 40% of which appear only once. The chain recombines TRBV11-3 with TRBJ1-1, with a possible D match to TRBD1 (5 bases). Source: lung tumor tissue, taken before any cancer treatment. This clonotype was sampled from a man between 40 and 75 years old with stage II lung adenocarcinoma. In DNA form, the CDR3 reads TGTGCCAGCAGCTTGGCGTGGACAAACACTGAAGCTTTCTTT. It encodes CASSLAWTNTEAFF.